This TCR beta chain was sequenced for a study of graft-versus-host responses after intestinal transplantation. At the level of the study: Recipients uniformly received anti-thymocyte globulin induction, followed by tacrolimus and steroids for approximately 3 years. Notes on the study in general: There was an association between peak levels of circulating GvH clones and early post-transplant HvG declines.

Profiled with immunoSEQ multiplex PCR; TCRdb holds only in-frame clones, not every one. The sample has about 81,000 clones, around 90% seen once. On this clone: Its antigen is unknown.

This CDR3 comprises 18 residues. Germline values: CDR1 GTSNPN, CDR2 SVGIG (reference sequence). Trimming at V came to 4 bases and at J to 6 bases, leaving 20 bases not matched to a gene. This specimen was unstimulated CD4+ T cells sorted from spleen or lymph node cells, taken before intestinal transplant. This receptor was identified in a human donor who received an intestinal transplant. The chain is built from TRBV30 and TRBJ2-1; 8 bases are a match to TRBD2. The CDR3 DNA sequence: TGTGCCTGGAATAGAGGGGCGGGGGGTTGGACCAGAGGCAATGAGCAGTTCTTC. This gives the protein CAWNRGAGGWTRGNEQFF.